The subject of this entry is one TCR beta chain. This sample is part of a study of blood T cell repertoires in COVID-19. Repertoires were generated with immunoSEQ multiplex PCR, while TCRdb's copy carries only in-frame clones and drops some. The sample lists 170,000 or so clones; 80% to 85% were seen once. V gave up 0 bases and J gave up 4 bases, with 9 bases separating them. Germline assignment: CDR1 SQVTM and CDR2 ANQGSEA. The length of the CDR3 is 13 residues. Source material: peripheral blood. The chain combines TRBV29-1 with TRBJ1-2; no clear D. The sequence came from a man aged 18 to 35 with active or convalescent COVID-19. The CDR3 protein is CSVEESQPYGYTF. The CDR3 DNA follows: TGCAGCGTTGAAGAGTCACAACCCTATGGCTACACCTTC.